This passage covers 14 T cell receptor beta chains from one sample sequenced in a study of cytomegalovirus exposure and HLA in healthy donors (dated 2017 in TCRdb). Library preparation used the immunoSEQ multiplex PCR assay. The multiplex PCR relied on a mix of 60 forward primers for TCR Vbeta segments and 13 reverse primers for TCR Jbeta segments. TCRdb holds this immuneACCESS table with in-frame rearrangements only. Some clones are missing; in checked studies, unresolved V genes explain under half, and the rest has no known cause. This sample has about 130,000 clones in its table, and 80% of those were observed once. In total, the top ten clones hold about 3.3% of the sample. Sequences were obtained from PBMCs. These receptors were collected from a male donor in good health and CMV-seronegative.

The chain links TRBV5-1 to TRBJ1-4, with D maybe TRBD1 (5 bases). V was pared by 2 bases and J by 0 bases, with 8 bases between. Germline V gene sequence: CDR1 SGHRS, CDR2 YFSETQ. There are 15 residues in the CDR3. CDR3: CASSLRGTTNEKLFF. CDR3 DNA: TGCGCCAGCAGCTTAAGGGGAACAACTAATGAAAAACTGTTTTTT.

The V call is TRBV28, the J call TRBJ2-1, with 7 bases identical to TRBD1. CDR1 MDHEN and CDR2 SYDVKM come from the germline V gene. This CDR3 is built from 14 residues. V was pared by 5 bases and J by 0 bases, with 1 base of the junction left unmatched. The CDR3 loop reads CASSPGGSYNEQFF. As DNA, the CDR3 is TGTGCCAGCAGTCCAGGGGGCTCCTACAATGAGCAGTTCTTC.

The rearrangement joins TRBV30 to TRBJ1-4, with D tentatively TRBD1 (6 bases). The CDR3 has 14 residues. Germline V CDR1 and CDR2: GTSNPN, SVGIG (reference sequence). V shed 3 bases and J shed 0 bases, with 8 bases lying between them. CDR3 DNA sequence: TGTGCCTGGAGCGCAGGGGCAACTAATGAAAAACTGTTTTTT. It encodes CAWSAGATNEKLFF.

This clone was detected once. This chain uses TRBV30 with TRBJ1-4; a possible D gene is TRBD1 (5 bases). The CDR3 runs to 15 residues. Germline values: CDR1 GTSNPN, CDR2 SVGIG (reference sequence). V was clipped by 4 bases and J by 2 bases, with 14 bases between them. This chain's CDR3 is CAWTRVRGTNEKLFF. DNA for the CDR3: TGTGCCTGGACCAGGGTGAGAGGTACTAATGAAAAACTGTTTTTT.

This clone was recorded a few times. The CDR3 DNA reads as TGTGCCAGCAGTTGGCGGGGATTCACTGAAGCTTTCTTT. Its translation is CASSWRGFTEAFF. The gene calls are TRBV5-5 and TRBJ1-1; no definite D call. The CDR3 has 13 amino acids. Trimming left V 5 bases short and J 4 bases short, with 12 bases between. Germline lookup yields CDR1 SGHKS and CDR2 YYEKEE (reference sequence).

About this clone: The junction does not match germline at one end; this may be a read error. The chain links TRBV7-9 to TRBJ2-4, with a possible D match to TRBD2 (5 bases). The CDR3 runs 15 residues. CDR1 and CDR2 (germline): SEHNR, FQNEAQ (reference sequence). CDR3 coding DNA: TGTGCCAGCAGCTTAGATTTTGGGGAGAAGAACAGTCAGTACTTC. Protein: CASSLDFGEKNSQYF.

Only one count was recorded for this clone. DNA for the CDR3: TGTGCCAGCAGCTTGCTCCTTGCAGGGGGCTCCCTCCTGATGAACACTGAAGCTTTCTTT. This codes for CASSLLLAGGSLLMNTEAFF. The V call is TRBV5-5, the J call TRBJ1-1, with 8 bases aligning to TRBD1. The CDR3 extends over 20 amino acids. The trim removed 1 base at V and 0 bases at J, leaving 17 bases unmatched. CDR1 is SGHKS and CDR2 is YYEKEE in the germline V gene (reference sequence).

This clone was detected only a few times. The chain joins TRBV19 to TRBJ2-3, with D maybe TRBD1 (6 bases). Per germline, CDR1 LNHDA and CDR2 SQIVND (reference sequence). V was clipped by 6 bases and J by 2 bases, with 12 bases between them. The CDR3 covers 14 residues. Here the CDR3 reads CASSQGQYTDTQYF. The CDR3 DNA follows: TGTGCCAGTAGCCAAGGACAGTACACAGATACGCAGTATTTT.

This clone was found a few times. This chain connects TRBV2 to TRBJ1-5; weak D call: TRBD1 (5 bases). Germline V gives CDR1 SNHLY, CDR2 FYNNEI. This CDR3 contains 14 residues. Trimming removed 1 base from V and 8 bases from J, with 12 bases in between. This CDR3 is CASSEGRGLEPQHF. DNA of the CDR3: TGTGCCAGCAGTGAAGGGAGGGGATTGGAGCCCCAGCATTTT.

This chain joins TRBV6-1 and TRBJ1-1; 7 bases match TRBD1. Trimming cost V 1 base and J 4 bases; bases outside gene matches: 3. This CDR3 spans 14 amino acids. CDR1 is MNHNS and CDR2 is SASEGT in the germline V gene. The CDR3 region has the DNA TGTGCCAGCAGTGAAGAGGGGACAGCCACTGAAGCTTTCTTT. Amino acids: CASSEEGTATEAFF.

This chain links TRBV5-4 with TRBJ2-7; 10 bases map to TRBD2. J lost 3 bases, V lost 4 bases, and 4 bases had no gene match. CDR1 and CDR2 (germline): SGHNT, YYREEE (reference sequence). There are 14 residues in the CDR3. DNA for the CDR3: TGTGCCAGCAGCCCTAGCGGGAGTTACTACGAGCAGTACTTC. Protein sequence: CASSPSGSYYEQYF.

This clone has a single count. CDR3 nucleotides: TGTGCCAGCAGCTGGTATGGGCCACCTCGCGATGGCTACACCTTC. Amino acids: CASSWYGPPRDGYTF. V usage is TRBV7-8 and J usage is TRBJ1-2; D gene unclear. This CDR3 is built from 15 residues. Trimming left V 4 bases short and J 6 bases short, with 18 bases between. Germline CDR1 is SGHVS and CDR2 is FQNEAQ.

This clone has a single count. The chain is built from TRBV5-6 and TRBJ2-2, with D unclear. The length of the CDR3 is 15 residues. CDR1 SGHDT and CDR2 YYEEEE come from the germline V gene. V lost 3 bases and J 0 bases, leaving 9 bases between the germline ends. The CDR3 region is CASSYPTANTGELFF. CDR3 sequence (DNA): TGTGCCAGCAGCTATCCAACAGCGAACACCGGGGAGCTGTTTTTT.

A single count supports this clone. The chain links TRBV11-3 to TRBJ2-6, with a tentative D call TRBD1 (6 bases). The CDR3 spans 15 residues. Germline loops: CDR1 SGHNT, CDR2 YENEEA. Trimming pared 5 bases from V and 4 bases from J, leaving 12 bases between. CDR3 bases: TGTGCCAGCAGCCCAACAGGGTCAGGGGCCAACGTCCTGACTTTC. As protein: CASSPTGSGANVLTF. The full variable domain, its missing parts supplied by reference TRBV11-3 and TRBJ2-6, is EAGVVQSPRYKIIEKKQPVAFWCNPISGHNTLYWYLQNLGQGPELLIRYENEEAVDDSQLPKDRFSAERLKGVDSTLKIQPAELGDSAVYLCASSPTGSGANVLTFGAGSRLTVL.